This T cell receptor (beta chain) was identified in a study of cytomegalovirus exposure and HLA in healthy donors (TCRdb year 2017). Background for the entire study: An earlier analysis of 550 to 700 of the donors reported approximately 300 Gb of sequence data and about 100 million unique TCR beta sequences from about 200 million T cells. Among the roughly 400 genotyped donors, around 81% belonged to the genetic ancestry cluster associated with self-reported Caucasian donors. Around 300 gigabases of sequencing data and approximately 93 million unique TCR sequences were included in an early release covering 550 to 650 HLA-typed donors. A later genetic analysis took genome-wide SNP genotypes for about 60% of the roughly 670 donors and used that subset as a discovery cohort. Because of strong linkage in the cohort, five DR-DQ haplotypes were treated as single units for association and clustering. Every discovery cohort repertoire had been produced on one sequencing platform. Typing coverage differed by locus: A, B, C, DRB1 and DQB1 were typed in roughly 629-630 donors, DQA1 in 500 to 550, DPA1 in 600 to 610, and DPB1 in just under 490. In a later analysis, previously published TCR beta repertoires from 666 donors were re-analyzed and high-resolution HLA genotyping was added so that TCR occurrence patterns could be studied. In addition to the first cohort of about 650 subjects, a separate validation cohort of some 120 different subjects was used. The study aimed to test whether cataloging public T cell receptors could reveal signatures of past pathogen exposure. In the later analysis, no new phenotypic data were used to find candidate immune exposures; instead, reliance was placed on TCR beta sequences and their occurrence across donors. The T cell repertoires of around 670 subjects were profiled by immunosequencing and related to cytomegalovirus serostatus. HLA typing covered class I and class II loci at four-digit resolution. An earlier analysis of several hundred of the donors applied high-throughput TCR beta sequencing to assess whether each TCR beta V gene segment acted as functional or pseudogenic. Across 398 genotyped donors of the cohort, an average of roughly 200,000 unique TCR beta nucleotide sequences per donor were sequenced, and 15% to 20% of those sequences were non-productive. Donor age, sex, ethnicity and CMV serostatus were compiled together with the repertoire data. High-throughput TCR immunosequencing, statistical association of individual TCRs with disease status, and machine learning were combined to predict cytomegalovirus infection status. What the study reported, not specific to this receptor: Only TCR beta chains were sequenced in this cohort, and the absence of alpha or paired-chain data limited detectable features. In an earlier analysis of about 600 of the donors, most TCR beta V segments appeared in productive rearrangements about 87% or about 30% of the time, broadly matching IMGT annotations. In a later analysis, HLA-associated TCR beta chains were found to be more clonally expanded and to have lower generation probabilities than equally common non-associated chains. An association between a missense DCLRE1C variant and V-gene and J-gene trimming of TCR beta chains was found in a later genetic analysis and replicated in an independent cohort. Linkage disequilibrium might explain the correlated functional status among segregating V segments, but an unknown experimental factor could not be excluded. When HLA alleles, especially DR and DQ, strongly co-occurred, TCR associations were difficult to assign to individual alleles. Specific HLA alleles were associated with some 15,000 TCR beta sequences at a false discovery rate of 0.05 in a later analysis. CMV serostatus was the only immune exposure information available for the cohort. According to a later analysis, most CMV-associated TCR beta chains appeared to be HLA-restricted, and the HLA associations seemed to be driven largely by CMV exposure. According to the authors, the approach could potentially be generalized to other disease states and immunological phenotypes. A later analysis reported that several top co-occurrence clusters appeared linked to parvovirus B19, influenza, CMV and Epstein-Barr virus. In vitro tests confirmed that a few of the cytomegalovirus-associated TCR beta chains recognize cytomegalovirus antigens. Roughly uniform sequencing depth across donors was assumed in presence/absence analyses, although this assumption may not hold. In a later analysis, the rate of TCR association differed among HLA loci, with DRB1 alleles having the most associated TCRs and HLA-C alleles having the fewest. Most TCR sequences were seen in very few donors, while some public TCRs were found in many individuals. A further reported finding was that TCR beta sequences accurately predicted the HLA-A and HLA-B alleles for most subjects in the first cohort. In a later genetic analysis, fewer N-insertions in productive TCRs were reported among donors in an Asian-associated ancestry cluster than the roughly 640-donor mean. Because HLA typing was unavailable for some donors at each locus, only the typed subset was used in association tests. A cluster of highly shared sequence variants was judged likely to represent a technical artifact of the sequencing pipeline. The 87-base-pair reads could not distinguish some IMGT-functional V segments, including TRBV6-2 and TRBV6-3, so those segments were excluded. Because counts were too low, 15 to 20 rarely observed V segments, including chromosome 9 orphons, were excluded from the earlier analysis of fewer than 650 of the donors. The classifier was reported to diagnose cytomegalovirus status with high specificity and sensitivity in both the original and validation cohorts. In the study, approximately 160 TCR beta chains were listed as associated with cytomegalovirus.

CDR1 and CDR2, looked up from the germline V gene (reference sequence), are SEHNR and FQNEAQ. The CDR3, from cysteine to phenylalanine, totals 15 residues. Only CDR3 DNA is held: 45 bases, read in frame from base 1. The germline V end is reduced by 3 bases and the J end by 4 bases; junction bases left unmatched: 3. About this clone: The antigen it binds to is not known. Per-base qualities were not stored, and no clone one base away is much larger.

The cohort consisted of 650 to 700 healthy bone marrow donors. At the time of sampling, all cohort members were nominally healthy, though unrecorded immune exposures were likely present. The donor tested CMV seronegative, placing the donor among the 300 to 450 seronegative members of the cohort. Every donor gave a peripheral blood sample, and the peripheral blood mononuclear cells from that sample were used for TCR beta sequencing. The Qiagen DNeasy Blood Extraction Kit was used to extract genomic DNA from the blood cell samples. Libraries were made using the immunoSEQ multiplex PCR assay. A mixture of 60 forward primers for TCR Vbeta segments and 13 reverse primers for TCR Jbeta segments was used in the multiplex PCR. A multiplex PCR assay on genomic DNA amplified the CDR3 region of rearranged TCR beta genes. The amplified TCR beta libraries were sequenced on the Illumina HiSeq System as 87-base-pair reads. In the original analysis: Across the 500 to 700 repertoires, a later analysis counted about 81 million unique TCR beta chains, roughly 11 million of which were shared by at least two donors. Raw reads were error-corrected and collapsed into unique sequences with a nearest-neighbor algorithm that merged closely related sequences to remove PCR and sequencing errors. To assign V, D and J gene segments, CDR3 sequences were aligned to IMGT reference sequences. For a sequence to be retained, a match of at least six nucleotides to both a V gene segment and a J gene segment was required. Rearrangements were called productive when the CDR3 lacked stop codons and stayed in frame with V and J; all others were non-productive. CDR3 was defined according to IMGT convention as the region running from the second conserved V-encoded cysteine to the conserved J-encoded phenylalanine. In an earlier analysis of roughly 580 of the donors, sequences lacking an unambiguous match to a single V gene segment were excluded. An earlier analysis of 500 to 700 of the donors classified V segments as functional when productive rearrangements were above 56.7% and as segregating when the standard deviation between donors was above 5%. A statistical classification framework was built for diagnosing cytomegalovirus status from the catalog of TCR beta chain sequences. V and J gene assignment, in a later analysis, came from comparing TCR nucleotide sequences with IMGT/GENE-DB human TR gene sequences. A later analysis assigned CDR3 sequences and most-parsimonious VDJ recombination scenarios with the TCRdist pipeline. In a later analysis, every TCR beta chain was defined by the combination of its CDR3 amino acid sequence and its V-gene family, and reads without a unique V-gene family were dropped. A later analysis removed 592 highly shared, low-generation-probability nucleotide sequences to deal with suspected cross-contamination and a sequencing artifact. In a later analysis, a clonal expansion index was calculated for each public chain from normalized within-repertoire ranks of inferred template counts. In a later analysis, generation probabilities were computed using a VDJ recombination model fitted to out-of-frame rearrangements, and the results were checked against IGoR. In a later analysis, TCR-TCR, TCR-HLA and TCR-CMV co-occurrence was scored with hypergeometric tests, and a repertoire-size bias correction was applied to TCR pairs. A later analysis estimated false discovery rates by permuting HLA or CMV assignments 20 times. In a later analysis, co-occurring TCRs were grouped using DBSCAN, and TCRdist sequence similarity was added for clustering within HLA-allele-positive subsets. Co-occurrence clustering excluded repertoires with fewer than 30,000 or more than 120,000 public chains, plus five with anomalous nucleotide sharing. Drawn from immuneACCESS, this table holds only the in-frame rearrangements with V and J called that TCRdb kept. Clones are partly lost; checked studies trace under half to an unresolved V gene and leave the rest unexplained. V, J and clone size are those of that table, while D and trimming were read from the DNA. The sample table holds 100,000 to 150,000 clones, of which roughly three quarters were seen once. Jointly, the top ten make up approximately 0.94% of the sample.

The sequence was obtained from an older woman in good health and CMV-seronegative. The sample taken for sequencing was PBMCs. The chain uses TRBV7-9 and TRBJ2-7, and 13 junctional nucleotides match TRBD2. The CDR3 protein is CASSLRTSGSYEQYF. The sequence in DNA is TGTGCCAGCAGCTTGCGGACTAGCGGGAGTTACGAGCAGTACTTC. The reference TRBV7-9 and TRBJ2-7 proteins fill in what lies around the CDR3, so the full variable domain reads DTGVSQNPRHKITKRGQNVTFRCDPISEHNRLYWYRQTLGQGPEFLTYFQNEAQLEKSRLLSDRFSAERPKGSFSTLEIQRTEQGDSAMYLCASSLRTSGSYEQYFGPGTRLTVT.